This TCR beta chain came from a study of blood T cell repertoires in COVID-19 (TCRdb year 2020). At the level of the whole study: Samples from collaborators originated in the United States, Italy and Spain and spanned both the acute and convalescent phases of COVID-19. A de-identified subject ID, COVID-19 status, age in years and sex were almost always included in the sample metadata. Deeply sampled blood TCRbeta repertoires from subjects exposed to, actively infected with, or recovered from COVID-19 were included in the dataset. The prospective study material was composed of cDNA or gDNA derived from T cells, B-cell-depleted T cells, or PBMCs. A freely available public database, intended as a resource for researchers studying the immune response to SARS-CoV-2, is where the repertoires were released. Where available, HLA class I and class II types were obtained from metadata supplied by the sample provider rather than from assay-based typing. The samples were drawn from the first 160 participants of the ongoing ImmuneRACE study and from more than 1,000 subjects provided by 6 global collaborators. The paper's findings and limits, for the study overall: The quantity of clinical and demographic metadata differed by source and by participant and was supplied without curation.

Each collaborating institution followed its own protocols to collect whole blood in K2EDTA tubes. Collaborator samples were shipped for TCRbeta analysis as frozen whole blood, isolated PBMCs, or DNA extracted from either sample type. In regard to this clone: The antigen this receptor binds is unknown. No base quality information exists; no much larger clone differs at one position.

The germline V gene (reference sequence) gives CDR1 as SGHKS and CDR2 as YYEKEE. Taken from cysteine to phenylalanine, the CDR3 has 19 residues. Only the CDR3 part of the read is kept: 57 bases, read in frame from the first base. After removal of 7 bases from V and 4 bases from J, the junction retains 18 bases not matched to a gene. TCRbeta CDR3 regions were amplified from genomic DNA by means of the immunoSEQ Assay, a bias-controlled multiplex PCR. The paper's processing steps were these. Within the assay, amplification of reference gene primers was used to estimate how many nucleated cells each sample contained. To quantify the absolute abundance of each unique TCRbeta CDR3 rearrangement, sequence reads were collapsed and filtered. For each sample, productive Simpson clonality was calculated as the square root of Simpson's diversity index across productive rearrangements. Entries here come from immuneACCESS through TCRdb and include only in-frame sequences with V and J called. Some clones fail to appear in such tables; in the studies checked, an unresolved V gene covers under half of the shortfall, and the cause of the remainder is unknown. The D gene and trimming were derived from the DNA, and the V and J assignments and clone size from that table. For this sample there are over 50,000 clones; approximately 84% appear just once. Clones ranked in the top ten supply roughly 14% of the sample.

Sequencing was done on a sample of peripheral blood. The clonotype originates from a human donor in a cohort sampled during active COVID-19. This chain joins TRBV5-5 to TRBJ2-2, with 11 central nucleotides matching TRBD2. The DNA sequence follows: TGTGCCAGCGGGTGGAGACAGCCTTTAACTAGCGGGAGCACCGGGGAGCTGTTTTTT. This yields the protein CASGWRQPLTSGSTGELFF.